The 28 T cell receptor beta chains given below trace back to one sample, sequenced in a study of T cells expressing NK-cell markers (dated by TCRdb to about 2020). The method behind the library was 5' RACE. TCRdb names Illumina HiSeq 2000 as the instrument used. The reads went through TCRdb reprocessing, and each CDR3 protein sequence gets one entry with no DNA. The sample's own table lists 160,000 or so distinct CDR3 sequences. 18% of the sample goes to the ten largest clones. Sequencing was carried out using blood T cells: a sorted CD56 or NKG2C T cell subset, CD4+ or CD8+ T cells, or bulk PBMC T cells (not recorded which). The receptors shown here come from a woman between 18 and 70 years old in good health.

V and J are TRBV9 and TRBJ2-3; the TCRdb call, TRBD2, lacks DNA for checking. CDR1 and CDR2 from the germline V gene are SGDLS and YYNGEE. The CDR3 has 14 residues. The CDR3: CASSVDGRPSTQYF.

The genes are TRBV7-2 and TRBJ2-3. The CDR3 consists of 14 residues. Per germline, CDR1 SGHTA and CDR2 FQGNSA. The CDR3: CASSLVDGVDTQYF. Variable domain in full (rest from reference TRBV7-2 and TRBJ2-3): GAGVSQSPSNKVTEKGKDVELRCDPISGHTALYWYRQSLGQGLEFLIYFQGNSAPDKSGLPSDRFSAERTGGSVSTLTIQRTQQEDSAVYLCASSLVDGVDTQYFGPGTRLTVL.

The V and J genes are TRBV7-3 and TRBJ2-1; TCRdb's D gene call, TRBD1, goes unchecked for lack of DNA. Germline-derived CDR1 and CDR2 are SGHTA and FQGTGA. This CDR3 is built from 13 residues. CDR3 loop: CASSLTGQDEQFF.

V and J are TRBV6-1 and TRBJ1-4; without DNA, the TCRdb call of TRBD1 cannot be checked. CDR1 and CDR2 from the germline V gene are MNHNS and SASEGT. The CDR3 runs to 15 residues. The CDR3 reads CATSAPRGRGEKLFF.

Here the CDR3 reads CASRPGQGRITEAFF. The chain couples TRBV12-3 or TRBV12-4 to TRBJ1-1; TCRdb's D gene call, TRBD1, goes unchecked for lack of DNA. The CDR3 has 15 amino acids.

The V and J genes are TRBV5-1 and TRBJ2-3; TCRdb's D call of TRBD2 is untestable without DNA. CDR1 SGHRS and CDR2 YFSETQ come from the germline V gene. The CDR3 has 15 amino acids. This CDR3 reads CASSLASGSFDTQYF. Full variable domain (remainder filled in from reference TRBV5-1 and TRBJ2-3): KAGVTQTPRYLIKTRGQQVTLSCSPISGHRSVSWYQQTPGQGLQFLFEYFSETQRNKGNFPGRFSGRQFSNSRSEMNVSTLELGDSALYLCASSLASGSFDTQYFGPGTRLTVL.

The chain carries TRBV27 and TRBJ1-1; TCRdb outputs TRBD1, but without DNA this stays unchecked. CDR1 is MNHEY, CDR2 SMNVEV, per germline (reference sequence). The CDR3 spans 16 residues. The CDR3 sequence is CASSLPPLTENKEAFF.

The genes are TRBV14 and TRBJ2-5; TCRdb proposes TRBD2, but this gene call is untestable without DNA. CDR3 length: 15 residues. CDR1 and CDR2 (germline): SGHDN, FVKESK. This chain's CDR3 is CASSQQLAGQETQYF.

The chain employs TRBV20-1 and TRBJ1-2. The germline V gene has CDR1 DFQATT and CDR2 SNEGSKA (reference sequence). This CDR3 region has 11 residues. The CDR3 here is CSAGSSVGYTF.

The genes are TRBV9 and TRBJ1-6; TCRdb lists TRBD1, though no DNA is available to test this call. Germline V gene lookup returns CDR1 SGDLS and CDR2 YYNGEE. CDR3 length equals 16 residues. The CDR3 here is CASSVVGGPGDSPLHF. The variable domain in full, with the rest retrieved from reference TRBV9 and TRBJ1-6, is DSGVTQTPKHLITATGQRVTLRCSPRSGDLSVYWYQQSLDQGLQFLIQYYNGEERAKGNILERFSAQQFPDLHSELNLSSLELGDSALYFCASSVVGGPGDSPLHFGNGTRLTVT.

The rearrangement uses TRBV18 and TRBJ1-1. The CDR3 has 18 residues. Germline lookup yields CDR1 KGHSH and CDR2 LQKENI. The CDR3 protein is CASSPPGSPASGNTEAFF.

The chain uses TRBV27 and TRBJ2-7. This CDR3 is 14 amino acids long. Per germline, CDR1 MNHEY and CDR2 SMNVEV (reference sequence). The CDR3 protein is CASSLLERSYEQYF.

The chain links TRBV12-3 or TRBV12-4 to TRBJ2-3; the TCRdb D gene call, TRBD1, has no DNA to confirm it. CDR3 length equals 16 residues. CDR3 residues: CASSFAAGGRTDTQYF.

The CDR3 reads CAISESESGGINNEQFF. The V gene is TRBV10-3, the J gene TRBJ2-1; TCRdb's D call of TRBD2 is untestable without DNA. Looked up from germline, CDR1 is ENHRY and CDR2 is SYGVKD. The CDR3 loop spans 17 amino acids.

The genes are TRBV11-2 and TRBJ2-3; TCRdb's D call, TRBD1, is unchecked because there is no DNA. Germline values: CDR1 SGHAT, CDR2 FQNNGV. There are 13 residues in the CDR3. The CDR3 loop reads CASSLAGADTQYF. Full variable domain (remainder filled in from reference TRBV11-2 and TRBJ2-3): EAGVAQSPRYKIIEKRQSVAFWCNPISGHATLYWYQQILGQGPKLLIQFQNNGVVDDSQLPKDRFSAERLKGVDSTLKIQPAKLEDSAVYLCASSLAGADTQYFGPGTRLTVL.

The V and J genes are TRBV6-5 and TRBJ2-7. CDR1 is MNHEY and CDR2 is SVGAGI in the germline V gene. The CDR3 has 12 residues. The CDR3 sequence is CASSQTRYEQYF.

J is TRBJ2-3 and V is TRBV20-1; TCRdb's D call, TRBD1, is unchecked because there is no DNA. The CDR3 has 14 residues. Germline lookup yields CDR1 DFQATT and CDR2 SNEGSKA (reference sequence). The CDR3 here is CSARDGKTTDTQYF.

The V call is TRBV20-1, the J call TRBJ2-2; TCRdb reports TRBD1, a call that lacks DNA to check it against. Germline CDR1 is DFQATT and CDR2 is SNEGSKA (reference sequence). The length of the CDR3 is 14 residues. CDR3 region: CSASLGGNTGELFF.

The chain uses TRBV2 and TRBJ2-7; TCRdb's D gene call, TRBD2, goes unchecked for lack of DNA. The CDR3 consists of 14 residues. Germline V gives CDR1 SNHLY, CDR2 FYNNEI. The CDR3 region is CASSGLAGDYEQYF. The full variable domain, in which reference TRBV2 and TRBJ2-7 provide the parts outside the CDR3, is EPEVTQTPSHQVTQMGQEVILRCVPISNHLYFYWYRQILGQKVEFLVSFYNNEISEKSEIFDDQFSVERPDGSNFTLKIRSTKLEDSAMYFCASSGLAGDYEQYFGPGTRLTVT.

J is TRBJ2-1 and V is TRBV6-2 or TRBV6-3; lacking DNA, the TRBD1 call made by TCRdb goes unchecked. The CDR3 is made up of 15 amino acids. Germline loops: CDR1 MNHEY, CDR2 SVGEGT. The CDR3 region is CASSYLQGLENEQFF.

The V call is TRBV7-2, the J call TRBJ2-5; TCRdb's assignment of TRBD1 cannot be checked, as there is no DNA. Germline CDR1 is SGHTA and CDR2 is FQGNSA. The CDR3 is 15 amino acids. The CDR3: CASSSGQGGQETQYF. Full variable domain (missing parts from reference TRBV7-2 and TRBJ2-5): GAGVSQSPSNKVTEKGKDVELRCDPISGHTALYWYRQSLGQGLEFLIYFQGNSAPDKSGLPSDRFSAERTGGSVSTLTIQRTQQEDSAVYLCASSSGQGGQETQYFGPGTRLLVL.

V and J are TRBV2 and TRBJ1-4; TCRdb's D gene call, TRBD1, goes unchecked for lack of DNA. This CDR3 region has 13 residues. Per germline, CDR1 SNHLY and CDR2 FYNNEI. CDR3 region: CASNRVHGTGLFF.

The chain has TRBV20-1 and TRBJ1-4; the D call of TRBD1 rests on TCRdb alone, since no DNA is present to check it. CDR1 DFQATT and CDR2 SNEGSKA come from the germline V gene (reference sequence). The CDR3 length is 17 residues. CDR3 sequence reads: CSARDRGQAGGDEKLFF.

V usage is TRBV7-9 and J usage is TRBJ1-6; as DNA is missing, the TRBD1 call by TCRdb cannot be tested. CDR1 is SEHNR and CDR2 is FQNEAQ in the germline V gene (reference sequence). The CDR3 contains 17 residues. Here the CDR3 reads CASSWGAGGSYNSPLHF. Full variable domain (remainder filled in from reference TRBV7-9 and TRBJ1-6): DTGVSQNPRHKITKRGQNVTFRCDPISEHNRLYWYRQTLGQGPEFLTYFQNEAQLEKSRLLSDRFSAERPKGSFSTLEIQRTEQGDSAMYLCASSWGAGGSYNSPLHFGNGTRLTVT.

V gene TRBV18 combines with J gene TRBJ2-1; TCRdb calls TRBD2, which cannot be checked without DNA. The CDR3 length is 13 residues. CDR1 is KGHSH and CDR2 is LQKENI in the germline V gene. The CDR3 spells CASSPGTRDEQFF.

The chain couples TRBV20-1 to TRBJ2-5; lacking DNA, the TRBD2 call made by TCRdb goes unchecked. Germline V gene data show CDR1 as DFQATT and CDR2 as SNEGSKA (reference sequence). The length of the CDR3 is 15 residues. The CDR3 protein is CSAPYRRGVEETQYF.

This chain connects TRBV5-1 to TRBJ2-1. Germline CDR1 SGHRS, CDR2 YFSETQ. The CDR3 is 15 amino acids. The chain's CDR3 is CASTLGTGYLDEQFF.

This sequence joins TRBV5-1 and TRBJ1-3; TCRdb reports TRBD1, a call that lacks DNA to check it against. CDR1 and CDR2 from the germline V gene are SGHRS and YFSETQ. This CDR3 is 15 amino acids long. The chain's CDR3 is CASSLPGGTGNTIYF.